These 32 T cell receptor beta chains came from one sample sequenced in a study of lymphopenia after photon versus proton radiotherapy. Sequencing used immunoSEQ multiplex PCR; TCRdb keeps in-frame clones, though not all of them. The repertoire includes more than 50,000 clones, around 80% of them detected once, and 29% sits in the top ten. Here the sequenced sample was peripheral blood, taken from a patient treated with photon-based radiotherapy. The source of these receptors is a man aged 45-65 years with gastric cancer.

The CDR3 protein is CASSRTVSETQYF. DNA for the CDR3: TGTGCCAGTAGTAGGACAGTTTCAGAGACCCAGTACTTC. The J gene is TRBJ2-5, the V gene TRBV19; maybe TRBD1 (6 bases). In germline, CDR1 is LNHDA, CDR2 SQIVND (reference sequence). The CDR3 loop spans 13 amino acids. Trimming took off 4 bases at V and 4 bases at J, with 10 bases between the two ends.

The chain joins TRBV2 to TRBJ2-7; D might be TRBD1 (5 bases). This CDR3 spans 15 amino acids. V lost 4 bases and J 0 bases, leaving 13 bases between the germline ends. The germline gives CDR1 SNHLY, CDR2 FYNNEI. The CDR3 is CASSADDSRSYEQYF. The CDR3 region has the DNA TGTGCCAGCAGTGCGGACGACAGCCGCTCCTACGAGCAGTACTTC.

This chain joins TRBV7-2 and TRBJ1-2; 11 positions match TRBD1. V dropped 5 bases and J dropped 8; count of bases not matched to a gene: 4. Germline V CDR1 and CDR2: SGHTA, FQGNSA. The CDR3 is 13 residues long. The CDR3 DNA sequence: TGTGCCAGCAGCCCACGGACAGGGGGCGGCTACACCTTC. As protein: CASSPRTGGGYTF.

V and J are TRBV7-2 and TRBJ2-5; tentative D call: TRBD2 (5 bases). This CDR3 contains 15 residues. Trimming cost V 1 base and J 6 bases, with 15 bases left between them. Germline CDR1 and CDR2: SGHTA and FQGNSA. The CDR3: CASSLDRGVRKTQYF. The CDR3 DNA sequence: TGTGCCAGCAGCTTAGATCGGGGAGTGAGAAAGACCCAGTACTTC.

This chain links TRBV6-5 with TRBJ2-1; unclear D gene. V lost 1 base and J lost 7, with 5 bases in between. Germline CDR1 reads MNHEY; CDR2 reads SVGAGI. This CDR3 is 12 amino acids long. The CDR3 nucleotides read TGTGCCAGCAGTTACTATAAAAATGAGCAGTTCTTC. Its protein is CASSYYKNEQFF.

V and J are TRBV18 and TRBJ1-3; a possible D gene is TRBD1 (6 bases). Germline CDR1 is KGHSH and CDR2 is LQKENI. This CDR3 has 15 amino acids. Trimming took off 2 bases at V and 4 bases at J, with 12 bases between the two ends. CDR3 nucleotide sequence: TGTGCCAGCTCACCAAGGACAGCGGAAGGAAACACCATATATTTT. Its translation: CASSPRTAEGNTIYF.

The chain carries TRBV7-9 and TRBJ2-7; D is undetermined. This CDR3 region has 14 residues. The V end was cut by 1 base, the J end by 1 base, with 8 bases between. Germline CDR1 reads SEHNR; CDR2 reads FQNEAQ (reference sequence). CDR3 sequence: CASSLGAGSYEQYF. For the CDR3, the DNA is TGTGCCAGCAGCTTAGGCGCCGGATCCTACGAGCAGTACTTC.

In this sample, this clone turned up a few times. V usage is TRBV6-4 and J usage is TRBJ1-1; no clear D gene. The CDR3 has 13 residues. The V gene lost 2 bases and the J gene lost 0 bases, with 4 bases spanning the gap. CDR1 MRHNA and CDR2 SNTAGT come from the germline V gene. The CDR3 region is CASSDMMNTEAFF. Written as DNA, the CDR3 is TGTGCCAGCAGTGACATGATGAACACTGAAGCTTTCTTT.

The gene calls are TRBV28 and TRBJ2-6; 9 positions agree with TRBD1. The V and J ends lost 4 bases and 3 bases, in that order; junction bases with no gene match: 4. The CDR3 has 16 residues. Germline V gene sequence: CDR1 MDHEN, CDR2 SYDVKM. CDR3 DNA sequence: TGTGCCAGCAGTTCGGGACAGGGTGGTGGGGCCAACGTCCTGACTTTC. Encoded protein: CASSSGQGGGANVLTF. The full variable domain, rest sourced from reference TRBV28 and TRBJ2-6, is DVKVTQSSRYLVKRTGEKVFLECVQDMDHENMFWYRQDPGLGLRLIYFSYDVKMKEKGDIPEGYSVSREKKERFSLILESASTNQTSMYLCASSSGQGGGANVLTFGAGSRLTVL.

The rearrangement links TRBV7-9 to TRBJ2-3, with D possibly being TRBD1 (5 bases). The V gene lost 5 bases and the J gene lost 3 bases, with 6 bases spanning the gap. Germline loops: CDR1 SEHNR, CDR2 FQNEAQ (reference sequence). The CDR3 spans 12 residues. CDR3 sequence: CASSPGTDTQYF. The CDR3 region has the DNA TGTGCCAGCAGCCCAGGGACAGATACGCAGTATTTT.

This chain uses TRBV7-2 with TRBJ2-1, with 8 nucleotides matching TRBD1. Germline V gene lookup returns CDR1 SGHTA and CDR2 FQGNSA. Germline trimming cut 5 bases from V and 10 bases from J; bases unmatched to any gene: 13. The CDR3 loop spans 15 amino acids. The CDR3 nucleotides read TGTGCCAGCAGCACGGGTGGACAGGGATATAGCGAGCAGTTCTTC. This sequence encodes CASSTGGQGYSEQFF.

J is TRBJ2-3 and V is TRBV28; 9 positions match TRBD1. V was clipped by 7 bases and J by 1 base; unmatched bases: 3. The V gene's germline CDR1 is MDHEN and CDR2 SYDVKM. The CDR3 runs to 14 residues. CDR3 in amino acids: CASTRTGGTDTQYF. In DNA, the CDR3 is TGTGCCAGCACCCGGACAGGGGGCACAGATACGCAGTATTTT.

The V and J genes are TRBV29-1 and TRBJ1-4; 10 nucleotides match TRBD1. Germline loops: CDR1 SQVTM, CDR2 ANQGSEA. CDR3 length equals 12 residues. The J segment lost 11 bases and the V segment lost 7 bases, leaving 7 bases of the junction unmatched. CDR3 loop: CSAAGQGGKLFF. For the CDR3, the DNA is TGCAGCGCGGCCGGACAGGGGGGCAAACTGTTTTTT. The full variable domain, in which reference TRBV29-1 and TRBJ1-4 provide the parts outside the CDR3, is SAVISQKPSRDICQRGTSLTIQCQVDSQVTMMFWYRQQPGQSLTLIATANQGSEATYESGFVIDKFPISRPNLTFSTLTVSNMSPEDSSIYLCSAAGQGGKLFFGSGTQLSVL.

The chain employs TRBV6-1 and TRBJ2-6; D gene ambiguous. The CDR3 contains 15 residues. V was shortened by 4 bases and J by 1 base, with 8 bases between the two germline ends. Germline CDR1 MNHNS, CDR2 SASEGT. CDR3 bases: TGTGCCAGCAGTGCCGCCAGATCTGGGGCCAACGTCCTGACTTTC. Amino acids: CASSAARSGANVLTF.

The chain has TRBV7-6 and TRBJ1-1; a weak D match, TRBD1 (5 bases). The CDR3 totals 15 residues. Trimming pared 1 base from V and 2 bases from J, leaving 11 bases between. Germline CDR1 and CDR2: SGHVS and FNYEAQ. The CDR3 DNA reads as TGTGCCAGCAGCTTAGTGCAGGGAACCAACACTGAAGCTTTCTTT. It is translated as CASSLVQGTNTEAFF.

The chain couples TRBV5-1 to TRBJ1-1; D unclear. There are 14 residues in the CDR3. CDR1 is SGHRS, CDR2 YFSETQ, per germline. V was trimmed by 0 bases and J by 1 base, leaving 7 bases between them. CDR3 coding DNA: TGCGCCAGCAGCTTGGAGGACGGGAACACTGAAGCTTTCTTT. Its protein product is CASSLEDGNTEAFF.

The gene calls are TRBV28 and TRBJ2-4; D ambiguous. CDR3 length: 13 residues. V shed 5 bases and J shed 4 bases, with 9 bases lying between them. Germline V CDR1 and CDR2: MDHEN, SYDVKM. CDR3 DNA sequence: TGTGCCAGCAGTCCCCCTGGTAAAAACATTCAGTACTTC. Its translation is CASSPPGKNIQYF. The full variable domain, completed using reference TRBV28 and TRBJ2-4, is DVKVTQSSRYLVKRTGEKVFLECVQDMDHENMFWYRQDPGLGLRLIYFSYDVKMKEKGDIPEGYSVSREKKERFSLILESASTNQTSMYLCASSPPGKNIQYFGAGTRLSVL.

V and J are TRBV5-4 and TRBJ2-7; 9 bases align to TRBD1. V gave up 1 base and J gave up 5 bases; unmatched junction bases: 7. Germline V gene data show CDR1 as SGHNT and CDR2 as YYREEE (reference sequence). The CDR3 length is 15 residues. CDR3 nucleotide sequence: TGTGCCAGCAGCTTGTGGAACAGGGGGCACAACGAGCAGTACTTC. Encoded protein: CASSLWNRGHNEQYF.

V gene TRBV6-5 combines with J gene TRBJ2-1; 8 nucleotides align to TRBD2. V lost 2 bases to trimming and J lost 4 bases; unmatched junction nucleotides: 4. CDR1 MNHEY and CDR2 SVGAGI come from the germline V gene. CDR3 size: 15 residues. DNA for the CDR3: TGTGCCAGCAGTTACCGCGGGAGGTCTTACAATGAGCAGTTCTTC. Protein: CASSYRGRSYNEQFF.

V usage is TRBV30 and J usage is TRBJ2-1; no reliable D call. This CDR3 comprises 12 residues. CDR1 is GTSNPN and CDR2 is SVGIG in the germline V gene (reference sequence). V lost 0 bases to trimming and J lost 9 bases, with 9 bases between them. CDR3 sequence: CAWSVRTGEQFF. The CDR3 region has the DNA TGTGCCTGGAGTGTTAGGACGGGTGAGCAGTTCTTC.

CDR3 sequence: CASSVESGRTEQFF. The CDR3 bases are TGTGCCAGCAGCGTAGAAAGCGGGAGGACAGAGCAGTTCTTC. The rearrangement joins TRBV9 to TRBJ2-1, with TRBD2 matching 9 bases. CDR1 and CDR2 from the germline V gene are SGDLS and YYNGEE. The CDR3 has 14 amino acids. Trimming at V came to 0 bases and at J to 10 bases, leaving 5 bases not matched to a gene.

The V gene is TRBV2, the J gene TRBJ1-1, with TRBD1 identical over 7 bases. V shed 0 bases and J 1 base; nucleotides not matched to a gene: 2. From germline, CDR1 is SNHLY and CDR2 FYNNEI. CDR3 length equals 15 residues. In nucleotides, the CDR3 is TGTGCCAGCAGTGAAGCGCAGGGGGGGAACACTGAAGCTTTCTTT. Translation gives CASSEAQGGNTEAFF.

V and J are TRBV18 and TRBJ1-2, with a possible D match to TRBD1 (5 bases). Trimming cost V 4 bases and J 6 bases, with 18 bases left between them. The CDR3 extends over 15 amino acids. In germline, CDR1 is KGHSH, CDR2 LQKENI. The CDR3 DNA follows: TGTGCCAGCTCACAAACGGACACCCCAAGCAATGGCTACACCTTC. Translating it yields CASSQTDTPSNGYTF.

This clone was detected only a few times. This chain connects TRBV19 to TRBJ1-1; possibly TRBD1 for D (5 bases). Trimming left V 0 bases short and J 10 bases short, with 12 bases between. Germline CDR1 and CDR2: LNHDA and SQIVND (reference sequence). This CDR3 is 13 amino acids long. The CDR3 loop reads CASSIDFSTGAFF. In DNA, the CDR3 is TGTGCCAGTAGTATAGATTTTTCCACAGGAGCTTTCTTT.

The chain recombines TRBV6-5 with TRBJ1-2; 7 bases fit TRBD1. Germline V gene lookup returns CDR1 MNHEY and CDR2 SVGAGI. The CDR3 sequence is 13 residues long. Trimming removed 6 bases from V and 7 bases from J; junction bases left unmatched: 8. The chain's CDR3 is CASRDPQGFGYTF. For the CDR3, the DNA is TGTGCCAGCAGAGACCCACAGGGGTTTGGCTACACCTTC.

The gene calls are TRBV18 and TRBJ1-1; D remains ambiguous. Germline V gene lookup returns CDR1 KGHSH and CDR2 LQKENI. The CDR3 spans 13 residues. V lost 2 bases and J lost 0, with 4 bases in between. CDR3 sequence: CASSPSMNTEAFF. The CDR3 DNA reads TGTGCCAGCTCACCATCCATGAACACTGAAGCTTTCTTT.

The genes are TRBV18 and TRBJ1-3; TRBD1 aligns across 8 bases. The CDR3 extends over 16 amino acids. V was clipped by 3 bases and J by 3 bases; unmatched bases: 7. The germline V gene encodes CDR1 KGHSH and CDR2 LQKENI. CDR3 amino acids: CASSPRTGRGGNTIYF. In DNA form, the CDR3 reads TGTGCCAGCTCACCGCGGACAGGGCGAGGTGGAAACACCATATATTTT. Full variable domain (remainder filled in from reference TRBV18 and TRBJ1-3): NAGVMQNPRHLVRRRGQEARLRCSPMKGHSHVYWYRQLPEEGLKFMVYLQKENIIDESGMPKERFSAEFPKEGPSILRIQQVVRGDSAAYFCASSPRTGRGGNTIYFGEGSWLTVV.

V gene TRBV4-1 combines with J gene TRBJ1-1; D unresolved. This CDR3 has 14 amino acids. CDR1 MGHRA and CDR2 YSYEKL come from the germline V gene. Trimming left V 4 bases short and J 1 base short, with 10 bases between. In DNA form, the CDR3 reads TGCGCCAGCAGCCCCCACGGTAAGAACACTGAAGCTTTCTTT. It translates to CASSPHGKNTEAFF.

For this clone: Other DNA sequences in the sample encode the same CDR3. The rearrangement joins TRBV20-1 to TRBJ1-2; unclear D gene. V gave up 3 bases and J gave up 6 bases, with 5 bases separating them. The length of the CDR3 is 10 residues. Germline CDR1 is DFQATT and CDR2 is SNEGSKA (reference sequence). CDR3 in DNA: TGCAGTGCTAGGGAGGATGGCTACACCTTC. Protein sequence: CSAREDGYTF.

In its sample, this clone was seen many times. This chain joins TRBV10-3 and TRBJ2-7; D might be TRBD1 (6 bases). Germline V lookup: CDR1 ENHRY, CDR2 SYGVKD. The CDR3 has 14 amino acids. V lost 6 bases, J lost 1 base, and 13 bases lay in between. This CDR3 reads CAISGQTTSYEQYF. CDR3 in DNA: TGTGCCATCAGCGGACAGACGACTTCCTACGAGCAGTACTTC.

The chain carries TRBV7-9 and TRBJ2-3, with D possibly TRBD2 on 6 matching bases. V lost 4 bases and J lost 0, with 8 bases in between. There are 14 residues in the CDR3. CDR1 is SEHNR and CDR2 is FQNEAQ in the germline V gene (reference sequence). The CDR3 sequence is CASSWGLSTDTQYF. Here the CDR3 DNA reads TGTGCCAGCAGCTGGGGACTGAGCACAGATACGCAGTATTTT.

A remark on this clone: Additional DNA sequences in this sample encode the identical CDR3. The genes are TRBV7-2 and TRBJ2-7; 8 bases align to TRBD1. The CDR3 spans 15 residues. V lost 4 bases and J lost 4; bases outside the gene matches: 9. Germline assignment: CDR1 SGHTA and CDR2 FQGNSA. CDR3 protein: CASSWTGTGGYEQYF. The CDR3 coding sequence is TGTGCCAGCAGCTGGACCGGGACAGGAGGATACGAGCAGTACTTC.